This T cell receptor beta chain was sequenced during a study of technical replicates of blood from a handful of donors. The CDR3 sequence is 15 residues long. V gave up 1 base and J gave up 3 bases; unmatched junction bases: 1. The germline CDR1 and CDR2 sequences are SGHVS and FQNEAQ. Assay: immunoSEQ multiplex PCR; the TCRdb copy retains only in-frame clones and omits some. Of about 84,000 clones in the sample, approximately 93% are singletons; the top ten hold under 0.3%. The rearrangement joins TRBV7-8 to TRBJ1-3, with 9 nucleotides matching TRBD1. This clonotype was obtained from a human donor in good health. The sequenced sample consisted of T cells isolated from PBMCs. The CDR3 DNA reads as TGTGCCAGCAGCTTAGTGGACAGGGGTGGAAACACCATATATTTT. This codes for CASSLVDRGGNTIYF.